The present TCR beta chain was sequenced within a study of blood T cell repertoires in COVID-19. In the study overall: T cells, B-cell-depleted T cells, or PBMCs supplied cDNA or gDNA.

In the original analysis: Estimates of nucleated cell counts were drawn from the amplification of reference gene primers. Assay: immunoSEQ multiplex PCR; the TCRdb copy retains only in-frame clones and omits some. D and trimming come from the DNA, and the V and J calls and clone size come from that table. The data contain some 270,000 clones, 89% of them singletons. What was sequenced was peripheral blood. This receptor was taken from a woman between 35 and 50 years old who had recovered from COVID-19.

In nucleotides, the CDR3 is TGTGCCAGCAGCTTGGCGACTAGCGGAAATAACCAGTACTTC. Its translation is CASSLATSGNNQYF. The chain couples TRBV5-5 to TRBJ2-5; 9 nucleotides agree with TRBD2. V was pared by 0 bases and J by 10 bases, with 7 bases of the junction left unmatched. The length of the CDR3 is 14 residues. CDR1 is SGHKS, CDR2 YYEKEE, per germline (reference sequence). The variable domain in full, with the rest retrieved from reference TRBV5-5 and TRBJ2-5, is DAGVTQSPTHLIKTRGQQVTLRCSPISGHKSVSWYQQVLGQGPQFIFQYYEKEERGRGNFPDRFSARQFPNYSSELNVNALLLGDSALYLCASSLATSGNNQYFGPGTRLLVL.